A single sample gave rise to the 32 T cell receptor beta chains below, sequenced in a study of cytomegalovirus exposure and HLA in healthy donors. PCR used 60 Vbeta primers and 13 Jbeta primers. TCRdb's table, derived via immunoSEQ multiplex PCR, lists solely in-frame clones and lacks some. The table lists about 200,000 clones, with roughly 1.2% in the top ten. Sample: PBMCs. Every receptor here comes from a girl aged 2-10 years in good health and CMV-seropositive.

The chain joins TRBV2 to TRBJ2-5; perhaps TRBD1 as D (6 bases). The CDR3 totals 13 residues. The germline V gene encodes CDR1 SNHLY and CDR2 FYNNEI. The ends were cut back, 5 bases at V and 4 bases at J, with 11 bases in the middle. The CDR3 is CASSQQGPETQYF. The CDR3 region has the DNA TGTGCCAGCAGTCAACAGGGACCAGAGACCCAGTACTTC.

This sequence joins TRBV9 and TRBJ2-7, with D possibly TRBD1 on 6 matching bases. Germline V gene lookup returns CDR1 SGDLS and CDR2 YYNGEE. The length of the CDR3 is 17 residues. The V end lost 3 bases, the J end lost 3 bases, and 22 bases lay between the germline ends. CDR3: CASSAHPEGHDYYEQYF. CDR3 DNA sequence: TGTGCCAGCAGCGCCCACCCCGAGGGACACGATTACTACGAGCAGTACTTC.

V is TRBV10-1 and J is TRBJ2-3; D possibly corresponds to TRBD2 (6 bases). Germline V CDR1 and CDR2: WNHNN, SYGVQD (reference sequence). Between the trimmed V and J ends, which lost 8 bases and 4 bases, there was a span of 13 bases. CDR3 length: 13 residues. CDR3 region: CASRGTVSDTQYF. The CDR3 DNA is TGCGCCAGCCGAGGGACTGTGTCAGATACGCAGTATTTT.

The chain combines TRBV5-1 with TRBJ2-1, with D maybe TRBD1 (6 bases). This CDR3 region has 14 residues. Germline lookup yields CDR1 SGHRS and CDR2 YFSETQ. V was pared by 4 bases and J by 1 base, with 9 bases between. The CDR3 loop reads CASSPDSSYNEQFF. CDR3 in DNA: TGCGCCAGCAGCCCGGACAGTTCCTACAATGAGCAGTTCTTC.

The V call is TRBV6-1, the J call TRBJ2-1; 12 nucleotides line up with TRBD2. CDR3 length equals 17 residues. In germline, CDR1 is MNHNS, CDR2 SASEGT. The junction had 9 bases not matched to a gene; V was cut back by 3 bases and J by 6 bases. CDR3 loop: CASSDKRRLAGVNEQFF. The CDR3 DNA reads as TGTGCCAGCAGTGATAAACGCCGACTAGCGGGAGTCAATGAGCAGTTCTTC.

The rearrangement links TRBV27 to TRBJ1-1; D remains unclear. Deletions cut 4 bases from V and 3 bases from J, with 3 bases between. This CDR3 is built from 11 residues. Germline CDR1 is MNHEY and CDR2 is SMNVEV (reference sequence). The CDR3 bases are TGTGCCAGCAGTTCTCACACTGAAGCTTTCTTT. Its protein product is CASSSHTEAFF.

The chain has TRBV28 and TRBJ2-7, with D possibly matching TRBD2 (5 bases). V lost 6 bases and J lost 4, with 13 bases in between. The germline V gene has CDR1 MDHEN and CDR2 SYDVKM. This CDR3 has 13 residues. In DNA form, the CDR3 reads TGTGCCAGCAGCTACAGCGGTTTATACGAGCAGTACTTC. This translates into CASSYSGLYEQYF. Supplemented by reference TRBV28 and TRBJ2-7, the full variable domain reads DVKVTQSSRYLVKRTGEKVFLECVQDMDHENMFWYRQDPGLGLRLIYFSYDVKMKEKGDIPEGYSVSREKKERFSLILESASTNQTSMYLCASSYSGLYEQYFGPGTRLTVT.

CDR3 amino acids: CASSEALKRQPQHF. The CDR3 DNA sequence: TGTGCCAGCAGTGAAGCGCTTAAGAGGCAGCCCCAGCATTTT. V gene TRBV6-1 combines with J gene TRBJ1-5; D unresolved. Germline assignment: CDR1 MNHNS and CDR2 SASEGT. Between the trimmed V and J ends, which lost 0 bases and 7 bases, there was a span of 10 bases. The CDR3 has 14 residues.

The CDR3 DNA follows: TGTGCCAGTAGTAATCTGGGGACTAGAGACACCGGGGAGCTGTTTTTT. As protein: CASSNLGTRDTGELFF. The chain joins TRBV19 to TRBJ2-2; 8 positions agree with TRBD2. Germline CDR1 and CDR2: LNHDA and SQIVND (reference sequence). V trimming: 4 bases; J trimming: 3 bases; junction bases outside the gene matches: 7. This CDR3 contains 16 residues.

The CDR3 here is CASSQRGEGGLKSSYNEQFF. The DNA of the CDR3 is TGCGCCAGCAGCCAAAGGGGGGAGGGAGGACTTAAAAGCTCCTACAATGAGCAGTTCTTC. The rearrangement joins TRBV4-1 to TRBJ2-1, with D perhaps matching TRBD2 (7 bases). The CDR3 runs 20 residues. V lost 2 bases and J 0 bases, leaving 23 bases between the germline ends. From germline, CDR1 is MGHRA and CDR2 YSYEKL.

The CDR3 sequence is CASSNDRVYEQYF. The CDR3 region has the DNA TGTGCCAGCAGTAACGACAGGGTGTACGAGCAGTACTTC. The genes are TRBV27 and TRBJ2-7; 7 bases are shared with TRBD1. CDR1 and CDR2 (germline): MNHEY, SMNVEV (reference sequence). The junction had 5 bases not matched to a gene; V was cut back by 5 bases and J by 4 bases. This CDR3 has 13 residues.

The chain links TRBV10-1 to TRBJ2-1; no firm D call. Germline V gene sequence: CDR1 WNHNN, CDR2 SYGVQD (reference sequence). V was shortened by 0 bases and J by 9 bases, with 18 bases between the two germline ends. The length of the CDR3 is 16 residues. CDR3 amino acids: CASSESIRSPAGEQFF. CDR3 nucleotide sequence: TGCGCCAGCAGTGAGTCGATCAGGTCCCCTGCTGGTGAGCAGTTCTTC.

V and J are TRBV30 and TRBJ1-4; D is undetermined. The CDR3 is 15 amino acids. V dropped 1 base and J dropped 6 bases, with 15 bases sitting between them. CDR1 is GTSNPN and CDR2 is SVGIG in the germline V gene (reference sequence). The CDR3 DNA sequence: TGTGCCTGGAGTGATGTCCGGGAGGCCGATGAAAAACTGTTTTTT. Protein sequence: CAWSDVREADEKLFF.

The rearrangement joins TRBV7-6 to TRBJ2-5; possible D gene TRBD2, 6 bases. V was cut by 0 bases and J by 4 bases, with 12 bases left in between. CDR1 is SGHVS, CDR2 FNYEAQ, per germline. This CDR3 comprises 15 residues. The CDR3: CASSLAVGAGETQYF. The CDR3 bases are TGTGCCAGCAGCTTAGCCGTGGGAGCGGGAGAGACCCAGTACTTC.

The chain couples TRBV7-6 to TRBJ2-3, with unresolved D. This CDR3 spans 15 amino acids. The germline V and J ends were trimmed by 5 bases and 2 bases, with 14 bases remaining between them. CDR1 and CDR2 (germline): SGHVS, FNYEAQ. The CDR3 region is CASSPSTGPTDTQYF. The DNA of the CDR3 is TGTGCCAGCAGCCCCAGCACGGGTCCCACAGATACGCAGTATTTT. Complete variable domain (other parts from reference TRBV7-6 and TRBJ2-3): GAGVSQSPRYKVTKRGQDVALRCDPISGHVSLYWYRQALGQGPEFLTYFNYEAQQDKSGLPNDRFSAERPEGSISTLTIQRTEQRDSAMYRCASSPSTGPTDTQYFGPGTRLTVL.

The rearrangement links TRBV2 to TRBJ2-5; 8 bases agree with TRBD2. This CDR3 comprises 18 residues. Germline assignment: CDR1 SNHLY and CDR2 FYNNEI. Germline trimming cut 6 bases from V and 1 base from J; bases unmatched to any gene: 16. The CDR3 loop reads CASRESSGITPSQETQYF. The CDR3 coding sequence is TGTGCCAGCAGAGAGAGTAGCGGGATCACCCCATCCCAAGAGACCCAGTACTTC.

The chain employs TRBV28 and TRBJ1-5, with a possible D match to TRBD1 (6 bases). Trimming cost V 2 bases and J 4 bases, with 12 bases left between them. Germline V gives CDR1 MDHEN, CDR2 SYDVKM. The CDR3 is made up of 15 amino acids. The CDR3 sequence: CASSLTGRENQPQHF. The CDR3 DNA sequence: TGTGCCAGCAGTTTAACAGGGAGGGAAAATCAGCCCCAGCATTTT. The entire variable domain, with the rest obtained from reference TRBV28 and TRBJ1-5, is as follows: DVKVTQSSRYLVKRTGEKVFLECVQDMDHENMFWYRQDPGLGLRLIYFSYDVKMKEKGDIPEGYSVSREKKERFSLILESASTNQTSMYLCASSLTGRENQPQHFGDGTRLSIL.

This chain uses TRBV4-2 with TRBJ2-3; TRBD2 matches at 9 bases. V shed 4 bases and J 8 bases; nucleotides not matched to a gene: 4. The germline V gene has CDR1 LGHNA and CDR2 YNFKEQ. The CDR3 has 13 residues. Written as DNA, the CDR3 is TGTGCCAGCAGCCCTAGCGGGACGGGTACGCAGTATTTT. Protein sequence: CASSPSGTGTQYF.

Of note for this clone: One junction end disagrees with the germline gene, perhaps due to a read error. The rearrangement joins TRBV18 to TRBJ1-3; D is unclear. Per germline, CDR1 KGHSH and CDR2 LQKENI. The CDR3 consists of 16 residues. The CDR3 nucleotides are TGTGCCAGCTCACTTTACCTTCGCAGCCTTGGAGACACCATATATTTT. The encoded protein is CASSLYLRSLGDTIYF.

V gene TRBV28 combines with J gene TRBJ2-1; 10 bases are a match to TRBD2. Unmatched junction bases numbered 8, after V lost 2 bases and J lost 4 bases. CDR3 length: 17 amino acids. The V gene's germline CDR1 is MDHEN and CDR2 SYDVKM. For the CDR3, the DNA is TGTGCCAGCAGTTTACCGGGACTAGCGTTGGTTTACAATGAGCAGTTCTTC. Translating gives CASSLPGLALVYNEQFF. The full variable domain, in which reference TRBV28 and TRBJ2-1 provide the parts outside the CDR3, is DVKVTQSSRYLVKRTGEKVFLECVQDMDHENMFWYRQDPGLGLRLIYFSYDVKMKEKGDIPEGYSVSREKKERFSLILESASTNQTSMYLCASSLPGLALVYNEQFFGPGTRLTVL.

The chain has TRBV28 and TRBJ2-3; D gene uncertain. The CDR3 is 11 amino acids. Germline-derived CDR1 and CDR2 are MDHEN and SYDVKM. DNA of the CDR3: TGTGCGGTTACTAGCACAGATACGCAGTATTTT. Protein sequence: CAVTSTDTQYF.

V usage is TRBV7-8 and J usage is TRBJ1-1; a possible D gene is TRBD1 (5 bases). Trimming pared 5 bases from V and 4 bases from J, leaving 20 bases between. CDR1 is SGHVS and CDR2 is FQNEAQ in the germline V gene. This CDR3 is built from 16 residues. The CDR3 nucleotides are TGTGCCAGCAGCCCAAACCAAGCGGGGGGGGGCACTGAAGCTTTCTTT. Amino acids: CASSPNQAGGGTEAFF.

CDR3 amino acids: CASRGSFTYEQYF. In nucleotides, the CDR3 is TGTGCCTCCCGCGGGAGTTTCACCTACGAGCAGTACTTC. The J gene is TRBJ2-7, the V gene TRBV19; 7 bases map to TRBD2. This CDR3 spans 13 amino acids. J gave up 2 bases and V 11 bases, and 9 bases lay outside the gene matches. The germline V gene encodes CDR1 LNHDA and CDR2 SQIVND (reference sequence).

This rearrangement joins TRBV18 to TRBJ2-2, with a tentative D call TRBD2 (6 bases). Trimming removed 3 bases at V and 5 bases at J, with 10 bases between. The CDR3 is 14 amino acids. CDR1 and CDR2 (germline): KGHSH, LQKENI. The CDR3 coding sequence is TGTGCCAGCTCACCGGACTACTTGACCGGGGAGCTGTTTTTT. Translated: CASSPDYLTGELFF.

The chain links TRBV28 to TRBJ2-3; 9 positions match TRBD1. V shed 3 bases, J shed 6 bases, and the junction held 7 bases outside the gene matches. CDR3 length: 15 residues. Germline values: CDR1 MDHEN, CDR2 SYDVKM. CDR3 residues: CASSFRTGALDTQYF. CDR3 nucleotide sequence: TGTGCCAGCAGTTTTCGGACAGGGGCTCTGGATACGCAGTATTTT.

For the CDR3, the DNA is TGTGCCAACGCGAGACTAGCGGTCTCCTACGAGCAGTACTTC. This translates into CANARLAVSYEQYF. The chain links TRBV2 to TRBJ2-7, with 9 bases lining up with TRBD2. V lost 10 bases and J lost 0; bases outside the gene matches: 7. CDR3 length equals 14 residues. Germline V CDR1 and CDR2: SNHLY, FYNNEI.

This rearrangement joins TRBV15 to TRBJ2-1, with 13 nucleotides matching TRBD2. After removal of 1 base from V and 8 bases from J, the junction contained 5 bases not matched to a gene. The germline V gene has CDR1 LNHNV and CDR2 YYDKDF (reference sequence). The CDR3 loop spans 16 amino acids. CDR3 residues: CATSRGGLAGVDEQFF. The CDR3 nucleotides read TGTGCCACCAGCAGAGGAGGACTAGCGGGAGTAGATGAGCAGTTCTTC.

The chain combines TRBV6-1 with TRBJ1-2; D call uncertain. The CDR3 runs 12 residues. V was cut by 6 bases and J by 8 bases, with 13 bases left in between. Germline V CDR1 and CDR2: MNHNS, SASEGT. The CDR3 spells CASRPASGGYTF. In nucleotides, the CDR3 is TGTGCCAGCAGGCCGGCCTCGGGGGGCTACACCTTC.

The V and J genes are TRBV5-6 and TRBJ2-1; TRBD1 matches at 7 bases. V was clipped by 3 bases and J by 3 bases; unmatched bases: 6. The CDR3 spans 15 residues. The germline V gene encodes CDR1 SGHDT and CDR2 YYEEEE. CDR3 sequence reads: CASSSYRDSYNEQFF. CDR3 DNA sequence: TGTGCCAGCAGCTCTTATAGGGACAGCTACAATGAGCAGTTCTTC.

The chain combines TRBV5-4 with TRBJ1-2; D unclear. The CDR3 consists of 16 residues. CDR1 and CDR2 (germline): SGHNT, YYREEE (reference sequence). The V end was cut by 5 bases, the J end by 0 bases, with 17 bases between. CDR3 nucleotide sequence: TGTGCCAGCAGATACCAACGGGGATCAGCTAACTATGGCTACACCTTC. Residues: CASRYQRGSANYGYTF.

The chain joins TRBV28 to TRBJ1-2, with TRBD1 matching 11 bases. The CDR3 has 14 residues. The junction had 6 bases not matched to a gene; V was cut back by 5 bases and J by 7 bases. Germline V gene data show CDR1 as MDHEN and CDR2 as SYDVKM. CDR3 bases: TGTGCCAGCAGTCCAACCGGGACAGGGGGTGGCTACACCTTC. Its translation is CASSPTGTGGGYTF.

The V call is TRBV25-1, the J call TRBJ1-2; 8 bases line up with TRBD1. V lost 1 base, J lost 3 bases, and 7 bases stayed unmatched. CDR3 length: 16 amino acids. Per germline, CDR1 MGHDK and CDR2 SYGVNS. The CDR3 DNA reads TGTGCCAGCAGTGAATCAGGGGGCACCCCCTACTATGGCTACACCTTC. Its translation is CASSESGGTPYYGYTF.